The source of this T cell receptor (beta chain) is a study of early T cells in non-severe SARS-CoV-2 infection (dated by TCRdb to 2020 to 2022). The study in broad terms: Bulk RNA from unsorted whole blood was used for TCR sequencing, so alpha and beta chains could not be paired. The study at large found these results: Matching against VDJdb was skewed toward anti-spike CD8 responses, likely underestimated virus-specific expansions, and missed private and CD4 specificities.

Receptors were amplified or captured by 5' RACE. The reads were generated on a NextSeq 500. Unique molecular identifiers were attached to individual cDNA molecules in the TCR library protocol so that sequencing error and PCR bias could be corrected. TCR alpha and beta chains were both sequenced, and the abundances of alpha and beta sequences in each sample were closely correlated with each other. Processing in the source paper ran as follows. Decombinator V4 was used to annotate TCR sequences for V gene, J gene and CDR3. TCRs were defined as expanded if a significant change between any two time points was detected under a Poisson model with p below 0.0001. TCR abundances were normalised to the total number of TCRs sequenced in each sample and reported as counts per million. MAIT TCRs were defined by TRAV1-2 paired with TRAJ12, TRAJ20 or TRAJ33, and iNKT TCRs by TRAV10 paired with TRAJ18. VDJdb, accessed 1 November 2021, was searched for CMV, EBV and SARS-CoV-2 annotated TCRs, with TCRs annotated for multiple antigens excluded. TCRdb took the public reads, trimmed them with fastp at Q25, ran MiXCR for clone calling and kept in-frame beta chains. Rows are unified per CDR3 protein, each entry keeping the most common DNA and genes. TCRdb's processing, not the study's, gives the V and J calls here. The sample has about 60,000 distinct CDR3 sequences on record, more than 13% of them singletons. About 9.1% of the sample comes from the top ten.

A case-control design nested within a healthcare worker cohort in London, UK, was used, with weekly nasopharyngeal swab PCR tests and blood sampling performed. Between 23 and 31 March 2020, the week of the UK lockdown, healthcare workers were enrolled and then followed up weekly for as long as 16 weeks. This clonotype has ten or more counts. Its binding antigen is unknown. Base-call qualities are not available, and no considerably larger clone is one nucleotide away. From cysteine to phenylalanine, the CDR3 is 14 amino acids long. The DNA shown is the 42-base CDR3, in frame from base 1. For CDR1 and CDR2, the germline V gene lists KGHSH and LQKENI. V is cut by 3 bases and J by 5 bases, and the space between the germline ends is 10 bases.

The chain is encoded by TRBV18 joined to TRBJ1-4, and possibly TRBD1, on 6 matching bases. This TCR was recovered from an adult who was a healthcare worker with PCR-confirmed SARS-CoV-2 infection or an uninfected control (not recorded which). The sequencing here drew on whole blood, taken at baseline. The bases read TGTGCCAGCTCACCGGGGACAAGGAATGAAAAACTGTTTTTT. Its protein is CASSPGTRNEKLFF.